One sample yielded the 31 T cell receptor beta chains listed below, sequenced in a study of blood T cell repertoires in COVID-19. Clones were sequenced by immunoSEQ multiplex PCR, and TCRdb holds only the in-frame ones, with some missing. The sample shows 360,000 or so clones, roughly 86% of them seen only once. Sample: PBMCs or T cells enriched from blood (not recorded which). The receptors originated from a woman aged 25 to 39 who had recovered from COVID-19.

V and J are TRBV27 and TRBJ2-7; 7 bases agree with TRBD2. Germline lookup yields CDR1 MNHEY and CDR2 SMNVEV (reference sequence). J was trimmed by 3 bases and V by 3 bases; bases with no gene match: 8. The CDR3 contains 15 residues. CDR3 bases: TGTGCCAGCAGTTTCCGGGGGGTGGACTTCTACGAGCAGTACTTC. Amino acid sequence: CASSFRGVDFYEQYF.

The CDR3 spells CASTPGVGLTEAFF. Written as DNA, the CDR3 is TGCGCCAGCACGCCGGGGGTGGGTCTCACTGAAGCTTTCTTT. This chain connects TRBV5-1 to TRBJ1-1, with TRBD1 as a possible D gene (5 bases). Germline CDR1 is SGHRS and CDR2 is YFSETQ. The CDR3 spans 14 residues. Trimming took off 6 bases at V and 4 bases at J, with 16 bases between the two ends.

The chain recombines TRBV30 with TRBJ2-7; 9 nucleotides align to TRBD1. V lost 7 bases, J lost 3 bases, and 16 bases stayed unmatched. The CDR3 runs 16 residues. Germline V CDR1 and CDR2: GTSNPN, SVGIG (reference sequence). The CDR3, as DNA: TGTGCCTTAAGAGGGGGACAGGGAATTGGCGACTACGAGCAGTACTTC. This encodes CALRGGQGIGDYEQYF.

This clone has only one observation. The V call is TRBV28, the J call TRBJ1-1, with TRBD1 identical over 9 bases. V lost 6 bases and J lost 3; bases outside the gene matches: 11. From germline, CDR1 is MDHEN and CDR2 SYDVKM. The CDR3 runs 16 residues. CDR3 protein: CASSPGTGFRDTEAFF. CDR3 bases: TGTGCCAGCAGCCCCGGGACAGGGTTTAGGGACACTGAAGCTTTCTTT.

V gene TRBV3-1 (or the pseudogene TRBV3-2) combines with J gene TRBJ2-2, with 7 bases fitting TRBD2. After removal of 1 base from V and 4 bases from J, the junction contained 9 bases not matched to a gene. Per the germline V gene, CDR1 is LGHDT and CDR2 is YNNKEL (reference sequence). The CDR3 runs 17 residues. The CDR3 protein is CASSQVRAGDGTGELFF. The CDR3 coding sequence is TGTGCCAGCAGCCAAGTCAGGGCGGGAGATGGCACCGGGGAGCTGTTTTTT.

This clone came up once. CDR3 DNA sequence: TGTGCCAGCAGCAAAGACAGGGTCCATAATTCACCCCTCCACTTT. Residues: CASSKDRVHNSPLHF. The chain employs TRBV6-5 and TRBJ1-6, with 7 bases aligning to TRBD1. V dropped 6 bases and J dropped 5; count of bases not matched to a gene: 7. The germline V gene has CDR1 MNHEY and CDR2 SVGAGI. This CDR3 region has 15 residues.

V gene TRBV18 combines with J gene TRBJ1-1; TRBD1 aligns across 9 bases. The germline gives CDR1 KGHSH, CDR2 LQKENI. Trimming took 6 bases from V and 2 from J; bases not matched to a gene: 4. There are 14 residues in the CDR3. As DNA, the CDR3 is TGTGCCAGCTCGCAGGGACAGGGCAACACTGAAGCTTTCTTT. Its translation is CASSQGQGNTEAFF. Drawing the rest from reference TRBV18 and TRBJ1-1, the complete variable domain is NAGVMQNPRHLVRRRGQEARLRCSPMKGHSHVYWYRQLPEEGLKFMVYLQKENIIDESGMPKERFSAEFPKEGPSILRIQQVVRGDSAAYFCASSQGQGNTEAFFGQGTRLTVV.

This clone has just a few counts. This rearrangement joins TRBV6-5 to TRBJ1-3, with TRBD1 matching 7 bases. The CDR3 consists of 15 residues. The germline V gene has CDR1 MNHEY and CDR2 SVGAGI. With 4 bases clipped from V and 4 bases from J, the junction kept 7 bases outside the gene matches. CDR3 amino acids: CASSSTGQEGNTIYF. For the CDR3, the DNA is TGTGCCAGCAGTTCCACCGGACAGGAGGGAAACACCATATATTTT.

The chain links TRBV12-5 to TRBJ1-5; maybe TRBD1 (6 bases). The V gene lost 6 bases and the J gene lost 7 bases, with 13 bases spanning the gap. CDR3 size: 13 residues. The germline CDR1 and CDR2 sequences are LGHNT and FRNRAP. CDR3 coding DNA: TGTGCTAGTGGGGTGGGGGGGCACCAGCCCCAGCATTTT. Its translation is CASGVGGHQPQHF.

The rearrangement joins TRBV28 to TRBJ2-2; D is unresolved. Deletions cut 1 base from V and 9 bases from J, with 12 bases between. The CDR3 is 14 amino acids. Germline V gene lookup returns CDR1 MDHEN and CDR2 SYDVKM. CDR3 coding DNA: TGTGCCAGCAGTTTATCACTTTATTTGAGGGAGCTGTTTTTT. Translating gives CASSLSLYLRELFF.

This clone was seen only once. J is TRBJ1-1 and V is TRBV29-1; 8 positions match TRBD1. The CDR3 is made up of 14 amino acids. In germline, CDR1 is SQVTM, CDR2 ANQGSEA. With 2 bases clipped from V and 8 bases from J, the junction kept 10 bases outside the gene matches. CDR3 coding DNA: TGCAGCGTTGAATACTTCGGACAGGGTGAGGAAGCTTTCTTT. Its protein is CSVEYFGQGEEAFF.

The chain joins TRBV18 to TRBJ1-6, with 11 nucleotides matching TRBD1. This CDR3 has 13 amino acids. Trimming removed 8 bases from V and 8 bases from J; junction bases left unmatched: 2. Germline V gives CDR1 KGHSH, CDR2 LQKENI. The CDR3 region is CASTGQGDSPLHF. CDR3 nucleotides: TGTGCCAGCACGGGACAGGGGGATTCACCCCTCCACTTT.

V usage is TRBV24-1 and J usage is TRBJ2-3, with D perhaps TRBD1 (6 bases). Trimming removed 3 bases at V and 0 bases at J, with 12 bases between. Germline CDR1 and CDR2: KGHDR and SFDVKD. CDR3 length: 16 residues. As DNA, the CDR3 is TGTGCCACCAGTGATGTAACAGGGCGGAGCACAGATACGCAGTATTTT. Its translation: CATSDVTGRSTDTQYF.

In its sample, this clone was seen once. The rearrangement links TRBV3-1 (or the pseudogene TRBV3-2) to TRBJ2-2, with a possible D match to TRBD2 (5 bases). This CDR3 region has 16 residues. Germline V lookup: CDR1 LGHDT, CDR2 YNNKEL (reference sequence). V shed 4 bases and J shed 1 base, with 13 bases lying between them. CDR3 in amino acids: CASSPRTQMNTGELFF. The CDR3 nucleotides read TGTGCCAGCAGCCCCAGGACTCAAATGAACACCGGGGAGCTGTTTTTT.

The gene calls are TRBV30 and TRBJ2-7, with a weak D call TRBD2 (5 bases). The CDR3 is made up of 13 amino acids. The ends were cut back, 2 bases at V and 6 bases at J, with 14 bases in the middle. The germline V gene has CDR1 GTSNPN and CDR2 SVGIG (reference sequence). The CDR3 DNA sequence: TGTGCCTGGAGTCCTATTCGAGGAGGCGAGCAGTACTTC. Amino acid sequence: CAWSPIRGGEQYF.

The rearrangement uses TRBV11-2 and TRBJ2-3; TRBD2 matches at 8 bases. V lost 1 base, J lost 2 bases, and 5 bases stayed unmatched. The CDR3 consists of 16 residues. Per the germline V gene, CDR1 is SGHAT and CDR2 is FQNNGV. The CDR3 here is CASSLVSSGPTDTQYF. The CDR3 coding sequence is TGTGCCAGCAGCTTAGTGTCTAGCGGGCCCACAGATACGCAGTATTTT.

V and J are TRBV18 and TRBJ1-2; perhaps TRBD1 as D (6 bases). Per the germline V gene, CDR1 is KGHSH and CDR2 is LQKENI. V was cut by 3 bases and J by 8 bases, with 7 bases left in between. This CDR3 spans 11 amino acids. CDR3 sequence (DNA): TGTGCCAGCTCACCGGACAGAGGCTACACCTTC. Protein sequence: CASSPDRGYTF.

The V gene is TRBV2, the J gene TRBJ1-5; D is unresolved. The CDR3 is 14 amino acids. Germline V gene lookup returns CDR1 SNHLY and CDR2 FYNNEI. Trimming cost V 7 bases and J 4 bases, with 14 bases left between them. Written as DNA, the CDR3 is TGTGCCAGCATGGCCCCGGAGAATAATCAGCCCCAGCATTTT. It translates to CASMAPENNQPQHF.

This chain connects TRBV5-1 to TRBJ2-3, with D tentatively TRBD1 (6 bases). Germline V gene sequence: CDR1 SGHRS, CDR2 YFSETQ. This CDR3 is 14 amino acids long. V lost 1 base, J lost 4 bases, and 10 bases lay in between. The CDR3 protein is CASSLYRVADTQYF. CDR3 sequence (DNA): TGCGCCAGCAGCTTGTACAGGGTTGCAGATACGCAGTATTTT.

V usage is TRBV4-3 and J usage is TRBJ2-7; no clear D. The germline gives CDR1 LGHNA, CDR2 YSLEER. The CDR3 runs 18 residues. Trimming cost V 0 bases and J 6 bases, with 24 bases left between them. CDR3 sequence: CASSQDRASEPKLSEQYF. The CDR3 DNA reads TGCGCCAGCAGCCAAGATCGTGCGAGTGAGCCGAAGTTGTCCGAGCAGTACTTC.

This chain joins TRBV3-1 (or the pseudogene TRBV3-2) and TRBJ2-1; 8 bases agree with TRBD2. The CDR3 runs to 14 residues. J was trimmed by 7 bases and V by 1 base; bases with no gene match: 3. From germline, CDR1 is LGHDT and CDR2 YNNKEL (reference sequence). This CDR3 reads CASSQVVAGNEQFF. The CDR3 nucleotides are TGTGCCAGCAGCCAAGTAGTAGCGGGGAATGAGCAGTTCTTC.

The chain uses TRBV30 and TRBJ1-2; D unclear. CDR1 GTSNPN and CDR2 SVGIG come from the germline V gene (reference sequence). V was shortened by 0 bases and J by 2 bases, with 10 bases between the two germline ends. The CDR3 length is 14 residues. The CDR3 coding sequence is TGTGCCTGGAGTGTACGATGGGCGAACTATGGCTACACCTTC. Its translation is CAWSVRWANYGYTF.

V gene TRBV7-2 combines with J gene TRBJ2-2; 10 positions match TRBD2. The V and J ends lost 1 base and 4 bases, in that order; junction bases with no gene match: 6. This CDR3 is 17 amino acids long. Germline V gene lookup returns CDR1 SGHTA and CDR2 FQGNSA. DNA of the CDR3: TGTGCCAGCAGCTTAGTTGAACTAGCGGGAATCACCGGGGAGCTGTTTTTT. Protein product: CASSLVELAGITGELFF.

The chain carries TRBV9 and TRBJ1-2; perhaps TRBD1 as D (6 bases). V lost 2 bases and J lost 4, with 15 bases in between. This CDR3 has 15 residues. Germline CDR1 is SGDLS and CDR2 is YYNGEE. The CDR3 loop is CASSVQQGSGYGYTF. Written as DNA, the CDR3 is TGTGCCAGCAGCGTTCAACAGGGTTCCGGCTATGGCTACACCTTC.

To note about this clone: This sample includes further DNA sequences coding for the same CDR3. This chain connects TRBV12-3 or TRBV12-4 to TRBJ1-2; unclear D gene. The CDR3 spans 13 residues. Trimming left V 3 bases short and J 4 bases short, with 9 bases between. CDR3 coding DNA: TGTGCCAGCAGTTTTAGTACAGCCTATGGCTACACCTTC. Protein product: CASSFSTAYGYTF.

The J gene is TRBJ2-3, the V gene TRBV14, with 10 nucleotides matching TRBD2. Germline V gives CDR1 SGHDN, CDR2 FVKESK. There are 13 residues in the CDR3. Trimming took 2 bases from V and 13 from J; bases not matched to a gene: 6. CDR3 coding DNA: TGTGCCAGCAGCCAACGACCCGGGACTAGCGAGTATTTT. Translation: CASSQRPGTSEYF.

The chain is built from TRBV6-5 and TRBJ2-1, with D maybe TRBD1 (6 bases). Trimming cost V 2 bases and J 5 bases, with 13 bases left between them. Per the germline V gene, CDR1 is MNHEY and CDR2 is SVGAGI. The CDR3 contains 15 residues. Written as DNA, the CDR3 is TGTGCCAGCAGTTACCACCGGACAGCAAACAATGAGCAGTTCTTC. Encoded protein: CASSYHRTANNEQFF.

The chain employs TRBV27 and TRBJ2-2; 16 nucleotides match TRBD2. Germline CDR1 is MNHEY and CDR2 is SMNVEV (reference sequence). The V and J ends lost 6 bases and 5 bases, in that order; junction bases with no gene match: 18. This CDR3 contains 21 residues. The CDR3, as DNA: TGTGCCAGCAGCTCCGCTCCGGGACTAGCGGGAGGGCCCTCCAGGACCGGGGAGCTGTTTTTT. This translates into CASSSAPGLAGGPSRTGELFF.

This chain joins TRBV7-2 and TRBJ1-2; possibly TRBD1 for D (6 bases). The germline gives CDR1 SGHTA, CDR2 FQGNSA. The V end was cut by 4 bases, the J end by 1 base, with 22 bases between. This CDR3 comprises 18 residues. CDR3 region: CASSSSWDIPYDNYGYTF. The CDR3 DNA reads as TGTGCCAGCAGCTCCTCTTGGGACATTCCTTACGATAACTATGGCTACACCTTC.

The CDR3: CASSLWLVDTQYF. The CDR3 DNA is TGTGCCAGCAGTCTCTGGCTCGTAGATACGCAGTATTTT. This sequence joins TRBV12-3 or TRBV12-4 and TRBJ2-3; D uncertain. The CDR3 covers 13 residues. V lost 5 bases and J 5 bases, leaving 11 bases between the germline ends.

The genes are TRBV24-1 and TRBJ2-7; 11 bases align to TRBD1. Germline CDR1 and CDR2: KGHDR and SFDVKD. The CDR3 sequence is 13 residues long. The trim removed 7 bases at V and 6 bases at J, leaving 4 bases unmatched. The CDR3: CATSRTGGLEQYF. The CDR3 DNA reads as TGTGCCACCAGCAGGACAGGGGGCCTCGAGCAGTACTTC.